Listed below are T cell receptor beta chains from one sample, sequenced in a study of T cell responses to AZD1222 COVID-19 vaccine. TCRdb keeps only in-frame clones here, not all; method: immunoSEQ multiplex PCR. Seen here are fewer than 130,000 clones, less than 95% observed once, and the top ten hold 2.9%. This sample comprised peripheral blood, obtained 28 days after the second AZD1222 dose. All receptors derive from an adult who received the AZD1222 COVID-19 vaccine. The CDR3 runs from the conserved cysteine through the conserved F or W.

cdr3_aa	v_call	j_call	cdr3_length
CALRRTEAFF	TRBV21-1	TRBJ1-1	10
CSASPGTGAGYTF	TRBV20-1	TRBJ1-2	13
CASSLDQRGANTDTQYF	TRBV5-1	TRBJ2-3	17
CASSAQGGSYGYTF	TRBV28	TRBJ1-2	14
CASSEPRADADTQYF	TRBV14	TRBJ2-3	15
CASSQDQTDTQYF	TRBV3-1/TRBV3-2	TRBJ2-3	13
CASSLKGQVYNEQFF	TRBV5-8	TRBJ2-1	15
CASSPPSMNTEAFF	TRBV25-1	TRBJ1-1	14
CASSGTGAKNIQYF	TRBV3-1/TRBV3-2	TRBJ2-4	14
CASSPWGAAGNTIYF	TRBV7-2	TRBJ1-3	15
CASSYSGQGYNEQFF	TRBV6-5	TRBJ2-1	15
CASSLGYYGYTF	TRBV28	TRBJ1-2	12